This T cell receptor (beta chain) was found in a study of blood T cell repertoires in COVID-19. Turning to the study itself: In each case, the material was cDNA or gDNA derived from T cells, B-cell-depleted T cells, or PBMCs.

The table came from immunoSEQ multiplex PCR; TCRdb's copy has only in-frame clones and leaves some out. This table holds roughly 30,000 clones, approximately 93% found once. Sequences were obtained from peripheral blood. This TCR derives from a woman in her 70s with COVID-19, enrolled during active disease.

CDR3 protein: CASSLQTGGTEAFF. In nucleotides, the CDR3 is TGTGCCAGCAGCCTCCAGACAGGGGGCACTGAAGCTTTCTTT. V is TRBV14 and J is TRBJ1-1; 9 positions agree with TRBD1. Trimming cost V 4 bases and J 4 bases; bases outside gene matches: 4. The CDR3 is 14 residues long. The germline V gene has CDR1 SGHDN and CDR2 FVKESK.